This T cell receptor beta chain came from a study of blood T cell repertoires in COVID-19. The method was immunoSEQ multiplex PCR; TCRdb's version includes in-frame clones alone and lacks a portion of them. The data contain roughly 250,000 clones, about nine tenths of them singletons. Which cohort a participant joined came from the clinical history participants gave. Sequencing was performed on PBMCs or T cells enriched from blood (not recorded which). This TCR was recovered from a woman between 45 and 60 years old who had recovered from COVID-19.

In DNA, the CDR3 is TGTGCCAGCATAAAACAGGGGGCCAAGAACTATGGCTACACCTTC. It codes for CASIKQGAKNYGYTF. The chain couples TRBV6-5 to TRBJ1-2; 9 bases fit TRBD1. Germline-derived CDR1 and CDR2 are MNHEY and SVGAGI. With V trimmed by 7 bases and J by 2 bases, 8 bases remained unmatched. The CDR3 is 15 amino acids.